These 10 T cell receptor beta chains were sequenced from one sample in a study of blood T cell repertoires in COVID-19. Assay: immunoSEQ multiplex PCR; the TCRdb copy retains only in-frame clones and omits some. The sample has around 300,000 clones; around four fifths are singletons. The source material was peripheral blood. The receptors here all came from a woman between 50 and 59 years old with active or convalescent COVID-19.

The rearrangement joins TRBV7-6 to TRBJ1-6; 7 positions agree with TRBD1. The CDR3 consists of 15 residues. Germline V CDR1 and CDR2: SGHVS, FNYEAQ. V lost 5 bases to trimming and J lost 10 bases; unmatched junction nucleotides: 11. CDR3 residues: CASSETDRVGSPLHF. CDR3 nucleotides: TGTGCCAGCAGCGAAACCGACAGGGTAGGATCACCCCTCCACTTT.

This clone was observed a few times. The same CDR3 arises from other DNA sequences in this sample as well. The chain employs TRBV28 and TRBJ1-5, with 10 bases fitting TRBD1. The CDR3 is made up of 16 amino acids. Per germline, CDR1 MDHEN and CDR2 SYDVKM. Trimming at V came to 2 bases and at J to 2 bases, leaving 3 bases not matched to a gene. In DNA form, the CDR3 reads TGTGCCAGCAGTTTACCGACAGGGGGCGGCAATCAGCCCCAGCATTTT. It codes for CASSLPTGGGNQPQHF.

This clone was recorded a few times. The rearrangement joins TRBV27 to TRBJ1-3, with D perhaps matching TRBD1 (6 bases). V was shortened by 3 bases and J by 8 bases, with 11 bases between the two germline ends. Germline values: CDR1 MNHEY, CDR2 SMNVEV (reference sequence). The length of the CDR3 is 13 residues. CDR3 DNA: TGTGCCAGCAGTTTCCGGGAGGGGGACACCATATATTTT. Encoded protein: CASSFREGDTIYF.

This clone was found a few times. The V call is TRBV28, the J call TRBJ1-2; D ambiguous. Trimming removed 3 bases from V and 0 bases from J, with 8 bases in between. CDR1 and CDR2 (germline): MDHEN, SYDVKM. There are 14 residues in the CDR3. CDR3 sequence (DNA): TGTGCCAGCAGTTTCTGGGGAGCTAACTATGGCTACACCTTC. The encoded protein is CASSFWGANYGYTF.

CDR3 DNA sequence: TGTGCCAGCAGTGAAGGCGGGATGGTATACGAGCAGTACTTC. It codes for CASSEGGMVYEQYF. The chain uses TRBV2 and TRBJ2-7, with D possibly being TRBD2 (6 bases). The V gene's germline CDR1 is SNHLY and CDR2 FYNNEI. This CDR3 is 14 amino acids long. The germline V and J ends were trimmed by 1 base and 4 bases, with 11 bases remaining between them. Looking up the rest from reference TRBV2 and TRBJ2-7 gives the full variable domain: EPEVTQTPSHQVTQMGQEVILRCVPISNHLYFYWYRQILGQKVEFLVSFYNNEISEKSEIFDDQFSVERPDGSNFTLKIRSTKLEDSAMYFCASSEGGMVYEQYFGPGTRLTVT.

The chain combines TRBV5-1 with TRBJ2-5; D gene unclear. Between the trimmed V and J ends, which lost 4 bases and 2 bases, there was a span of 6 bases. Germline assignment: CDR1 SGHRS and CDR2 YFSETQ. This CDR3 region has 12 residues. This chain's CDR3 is CASSLYQETQYF. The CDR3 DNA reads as TGCGCCAGCAGCCTTTATCAAGAGACCCAGTACTTC. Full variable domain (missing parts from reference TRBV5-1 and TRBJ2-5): KAGVTQTPRYLIKTRGQQVTLSCSPISGHRSVSWYQQTPGQGLQFLFEYFSETQRNKGNFPGRFSGRQFSNSRSEMNVSTLELGDSALYLCASSLYQETQYFGPGTRLLVL.

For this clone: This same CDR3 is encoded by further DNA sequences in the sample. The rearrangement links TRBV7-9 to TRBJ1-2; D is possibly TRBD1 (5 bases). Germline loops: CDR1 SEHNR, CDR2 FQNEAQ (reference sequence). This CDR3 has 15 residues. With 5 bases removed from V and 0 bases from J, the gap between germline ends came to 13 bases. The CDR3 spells CASSLGTGANYGYTF. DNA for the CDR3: TGTGCCAGCAGCCTTGGAACAGGTGCTAACTATGGCTACACCTTC. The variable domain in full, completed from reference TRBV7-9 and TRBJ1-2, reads DTGVSQNPRHKITKRGQNVTFRCDPISEHNRLYWYRQTLGQGPEFLTYFQNEAQLEKSRLLSDRFSAERPKGSFSTLEIQRTEQGDSAMYLCASSLGTGANYGYTFGSGTRLTVV.

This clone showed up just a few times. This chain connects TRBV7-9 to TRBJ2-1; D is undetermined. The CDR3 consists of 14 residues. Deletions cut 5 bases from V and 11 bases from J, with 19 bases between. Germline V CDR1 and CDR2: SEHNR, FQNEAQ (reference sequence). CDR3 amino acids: CASSVRSLTPQQFF. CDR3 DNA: TGTGCCAGCAGCGTCCGCTCCCTGACTCCTCAGCAGTTCTTC.

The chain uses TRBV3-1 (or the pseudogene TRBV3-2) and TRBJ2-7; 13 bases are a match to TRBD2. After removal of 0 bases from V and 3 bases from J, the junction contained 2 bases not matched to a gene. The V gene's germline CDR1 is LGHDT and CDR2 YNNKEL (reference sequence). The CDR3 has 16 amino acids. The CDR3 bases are TGTGCCAGCAGCCAAGATGGGACTAGCGGGGTCTACGAGCAGTACTTC. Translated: CASSQDGTSGVYEQYF.

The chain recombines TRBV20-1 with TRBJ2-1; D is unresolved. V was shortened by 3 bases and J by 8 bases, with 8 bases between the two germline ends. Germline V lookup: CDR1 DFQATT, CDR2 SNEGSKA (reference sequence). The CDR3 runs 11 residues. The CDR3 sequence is CSASPVYEQFF. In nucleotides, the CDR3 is TGCAGTGCTAGTCCCGTATATGAGCAGTTCTTC.